The 27 T cell receptor beta chains below come from one sample, sequenced in a study of blood T cell repertoires in COVID-19. Profiling relied on immunoSEQ multiplex PCR, and the TCRdb table lists in-frame clones only, not all of them. The sample carries fewer than 250,000 clones, 80% to 90% recorded once. The sequencing input was PBMCs or T cells enriched from blood (not recorded which). The receptors stem from a woman aged 35 to 49 with acute COVID-19.

The V call is TRBV9, the J call TRBJ2-7; TRBD2 agrees at 7 bases. The V and J ends lost 3 bases and 0 bases, in that order; junction bases with no gene match: 3. This CDR3 is 14 amino acids long. CDR1 is SGDLS, CDR2 YYNGEE, per germline. CDR3 nucleotides: TGTGCCAGCAGCGATTTAGCGGGCTCCTACGAGCAGTACTTC. Translated: CASSDLAGSYEQYF.

The rearrangement joins TRBV27 to TRBJ2-3; 9 positions agree with TRBD1. V lost 8 bases, J lost 3 bases, and 6 bases stayed unmatched. The germline V gene has CDR1 MNHEY and CDR2 SMNVEV (reference sequence). This CDR3 is built from 14 residues. The CDR3 nucleotides read TGTGCCAGCTCTCCGGGACAGGGTACAGATACGCAGTATTTT. Amino acids: CASSPGQGTDTQYF.

V usage is TRBV24-1 and J usage is TRBJ2-7; tentative D call: TRBD1 (5 bases). V lost 4 bases to trimming and J lost 3 bases, with 9 bases between them. Germline-derived CDR1 and CDR2 are KGHDR and SFDVKD. The CDR3 sequence is 13 residues long. The CDR3 bases are TGTGCCACCAGTGAAACAGGACGCTACGAGCAGTACTTC. Translated, it gives CATSETGRYEQYF.

The chain joins TRBV24-1 to TRBJ2-5, with D perhaps TRBD1 (6 bases). V was clipped by 4 bases and J by 9 bases, with 17 bases between them. This CDR3 comprises 14 residues. Germline assignment: CDR1 KGHDR and CDR2 SFDVKD. The CDR3 is CATSDPGTSKAQYF. CDR3 nucleotides: TGTGCCACCAGTGACCCTGGGACATCCAAGGCCCAGTACTTC.

This clone turned up a few times. The sample contains more than one DNA sequence encoding this CDR3. As DNA, the CDR3 is TGTGCCACCAGCAGAGATTCTAGGTACGAGCAGTACTTC. Amino acids: CATSRDSRYEQYF. V usage is TRBV15 and J usage is TRBJ2-7; no firm D call. CDR1 and CDR2 from the germline V gene are LNHNV and YYDKDF (reference sequence). CDR3 size: 13 residues. The germline V and J ends were trimmed by 0 bases and 4 bases, with 7 bases remaining between them. The variable domain in full, completed from reference TRBV15 and TRBJ2-7, reads DAMVIQNPRYQVTQFGKPVTLSCSQTLNHNVMYWYQQKSSQAPKLLFHYYDKDFNNEADTPDNFQSRRPNTSFCFLDIRSPGLGDTAMYLCATSRDSRYEQYFGPGTRLTVT.

This clone was seen a handful of times. The rearrangement uses TRBV19 and TRBJ2-2, with 7 nucleotides matching TRBD1. Germline CDR1 LNHDA, CDR2 SQIVND (reference sequence). This CDR3 contains 18 residues. V shed 5 bases and J 1 base; nucleotides not matched to a gene: 13. CDR3 bases: TGTGCCAGTAGTGGGCGAGGGGGCGCATCAGGGAACACCGGGGAGCTGTTTTTT. Translation: CASSGRGGASGNTGELFF.

This clone is a singleton in its sample. This chain joins TRBV21-1 and TRBJ1-5; the table's D call, TRBD1, has no DNA check behind it. TRBV21-1 is a listed pseudogene. The CDR3 length is 15 residues. The DNA for the CDR3 is TGTGCCAGCAGCAAACGAGCAGGGAAATATCAGCCCCAGCATTTT. Its protein is CASSKRAGKYQPQHF.

A few counts support this clone. The rearrangement links TRBV10-2 to TRBJ2-7; 8 nucleotides match TRBD2. The CDR3 contains 15 residues. Germline V gives CDR1 WSHSY, CDR2 SAAADI. V trimming: 3 bases; J trimming: 4 bases; junction bases outside the gene matches: 8. In DNA form, the CDR3 reads TGCGCCAGCAGTGACCTCGGAAGCGGGAGATACGAGCAGTACTTC. Its protein product is CASSDLGSGRYEQYF.

The chain joins TRBV28 to TRBJ2-1; 8 bases agree with TRBD2. J gave up 3 bases and V 5 bases, and 6 bases lay outside the gene matches. The germline gives CDR1 MDHEN, CDR2 SYDVKM. The CDR3 sequence is 15 residues long. In DNA form, the CDR3 reads TGTGCCAGCAGTCCGGGACTAGTCCGCTACAATGAGCAGTTCTTC. Its protein is CASSPGLVRYNEQFF.

On this clone itself: This same CDR3 is encoded by further DNA sequences in the sample. V usage is TRBV6-5 and J usage is TRBJ1-2; D possibly corresponds to TRBD1 (5 bases). The germline V gene has CDR1 MNHEY and CDR2 SVGAGI. Trimming took 0 bases from V and 2 from J, leaving 10 bases between them. The CDR3 has 15 amino acids. CDR3 sequence: CASSYSTGGNYGYTF. CDR3 DNA sequence: TGTGCCAGCAGTTACTCGACCGGGGGGAACTATGGCTACACCTTC.

The chain is built from TRBV7-7 and TRBJ2-7, with TRBD2 matching 7 bases. The CDR3 has 13 amino acids. Germline V gene lookup returns CDR1 SSHAT and CDR2 FNYEAQ (reference sequence). With 3 bases clipped from V and 3 bases from J, the junction kept 2 bases outside the gene matches. The CDR3 region has the DNA TGTGCCAGCAGCTTCGGGAGGAGCTACGAGCAGTACTTC. As protein: CASSFGRSYEQYF.

The V call is TRBV6-5, the J call TRBJ1-1; D possibly corresponds to TRBD1 (6 bases). This CDR3 region has 15 residues. V was shortened by 5 bases and J by 1 base, with 14 bases between the two germline ends. Germline V gene data show CDR1 as MNHEY and CDR2 as SVGAGI. CDR3 DNA sequence: TGTGCCAGCAGTCCCTGGGGGGGGGCGAACACTGAAGCTTTCTTT. This translates into CASSPWGGANTEAFF.

The CDR3 region is CASSLEAGQGSGETQYF. CDR3 nucleotide sequence: TGTGCCAGCAGCTTAGAGGCGGGACAGGGAAGTGGAGAGACCCAGTACTTC. This chain uses TRBV7-8 with TRBJ2-5, with 9 bases identical to TRBD1. The junction had 10 bases not matched to a gene; V was cut back by 1 base and J by 4 bases. Germline CDR1 and CDR2: SGHVS and FQNEAQ. The CDR3 contains 17 residues.

The chain joins TRBV29-1 to TRBJ1-1; a possible D gene is TRBD1 (6 bases). The germline CDR1 and CDR2 sequences are SQVTM and ANQGSEA. The CDR3 runs 11 residues. The V gene lost 6 bases and the J gene lost 10 bases, with 15 bases spanning the gap. DNA for the CDR3: TGCAGCGTCATGTTGACAGGTGGAGCTTTCTTT. Translated: CSVMLTGGAFF.

The CDR3, as DNA: TGTGCCAGCAGCACTCCACGGGGGGCAGGTCATGGCTACACCTTC. It specifies CASSTPRGAGHGYTF. This sequence joins TRBV9 and TRBJ1-2; a weak D match, TRBD1 (6 bases). The CDR3 is 15 residues long. Germline V gives CDR1 SGDLS, CDR2 YYNGEE. V dropped 4 bases and J dropped 6 bases, with 19 bases sitting between them.

The V and J genes are TRBV28 and TRBJ1-5, with 7 bases identical to TRBD1. V shed 5 bases, J shed 4 bases, and the junction held 11 bases outside the gene matches. CDR1 MDHEN and CDR2 SYDVKM come from the germline V gene. The length of the CDR3 is 16 residues. CDR3 sequence: CASSRRGQMQNQPQHF. Written as DNA, the CDR3 is TGTGCCAGCAGTCGCCGGGGACAGATGCAAAATCAGCCCCAGCATTTT.

In this sample, this clone turned up many times. The J gene is TRBJ1-1, the V gene TRBV18, with a possible D match to TRBD1 (6 bases). Germline V gene sequence: CDR1 KGHSH, CDR2 LQKENI. The CDR3 totals 14 residues. With 0 bases removed from V and 3 bases from J, the gap between germline ends came to 8 bases. This CDR3 is CASSPPRTDTEAFF. CDR3 bases: TGTGCCAGCTCACCACCGAGGACAGACACTGAAGCTTTCTTT.

The J gene is TRBJ2-2, the V gene TRBV2; 10 positions match TRBD2. CDR3 size: 17 residues. V was clipped by 2 bases and J by 0 bases; unmatched bases: 3. The germline V gene encodes CDR1 SNHLY and CDR2 FYNNEI. The CDR3 protein is CASSETGTSANTGELFF. The CDR3 DNA reads TGTGCCAGCAGTGAAACCGGGACTAGCGCGAACACCGGGGAGCTGTTTTTT.

The CDR3, as DNA: TGCGCCAGCAGCACGGGAGCGAACTACAATGAGCAGTTCTTC. It is translated as CASSTGANYNEQFF. This chain connects TRBV5-1 to TRBJ2-1, with D maybe TRBD2 (6 bases). The V and J ends lost 4 bases and 3 bases respectively, with 11 bases between them. The CDR3 loop spans 14 amino acids. Germline V gene lookup returns CDR1 SGHRS and CDR2 YFSETQ.

The chain recombines TRBV19 with TRBJ2-5; 8 nucleotides line up with TRBD1. V was clipped by 3 bases and J by 6 bases; unmatched bases: 9. CDR3 length: 15 residues. In germline, CDR1 is LNHDA, CDR2 SQIVND (reference sequence). CDR3: CASSIPGGMGKTQYF. The CDR3 coding sequence is TGTGCCAGTAGTATTCCAGGGGGCATGGGAAAGACCCAGTACTTC.

The chain links TRBV5-6 to TRBJ1-5, with a possible D match to TRBD1 (5 bases). The CDR3 is 14 residues long. V lost 0 bases and J 1 base, leaving 5 bases between the germline ends. Germline-derived CDR1 and CDR2 are SGHDT and YYEEEE. DNA for the CDR3: TGTGCCAGCAGCTTGGCAGGGAGCAATCAGCCCCAGCATTTT. It is translated as CASSLAGSNQPQHF.

The chain carries TRBV29-1 and TRBJ1-4; no clear D. V was cut by 4 bases and J by 8 bases, with 11 bases left in between. Germline V gene sequence: CDR1 SQVTM, CDR2 ANQGSEA. The CDR3 consists of 12 residues. This CDR3 reads CSVGLVEEKLFF. CDR3 DNA: TGCAGCGTTGGTTTAGTGGAGGAAAAACTGTTTTTT. Full variable domain (outside the CDR3, taken from reference TRBV29-1 and TRBJ1-4): SAVISQKPSRDICQRGTSLTIQCQVDSQVTMMFWYRQQPGQSLTLIATANQGSEATYESGFVIDKFPISRPNLTFSTLTVSNMSPEDSSIYLCSVGLVEEKLFFGSGTQLSVL.

V and J are TRBV4-2 and TRBJ2-3, with 9 bases that match TRBD2. Germline CDR1 and CDR2: LGHNA and YNFKEQ. Germline trimming cut 1 base from V and 0 bases from J; bases unmatched to any gene: 8. The CDR3 has 18 residues. The CDR3: CASSQGPSGTPSTDTQYF. CDR3 DNA sequence: TGTGCCAGCAGCCAAGGGCCTAGCGGGACCCCTAGCACAGATACGCAGTATTTT.

CDR3 nucleotides: TGTGCCACGGTGGGACTAGCGGGAGATGATGAGCAGTTCTTC. It yields the protein CATVGLAGDDEQFF. This sequence joins TRBV28 and TRBJ2-1, with 14 bases that match TRBD2. V gave up 10 bases and J gave up 8 bases; unmatched junction bases: 7. Germline loops: CDR1 MDHEN, CDR2 SYDVKM. The CDR3 covers 14 residues.

This clone appeared once. At one boundary the junction diverges from the germline segment, which might be a read error. The V and J genes are TRBV27 and TRBJ2-1; D gene uncertain. This CDR3 is built from 14 residues. In germline, CDR1 is MNHEY, CDR2 SMNVEV (reference sequence). CDR3 sequence: CASSFSIGYSEQFF. The DNA for the CDR3 is TGTGCCAGCAGTTTCAGTATAGGCTACAGTGAGCAGTTCTTC.

The chain couples TRBV7-9 to TRBJ2-7; 11 positions match TRBD2. Germline V gene data show CDR1 as SEHNR and CDR2 as FQNEAQ (reference sequence). Trimming removed 5 bases from V and 3 bases from J; junction bases left unmatched: 3. The CDR3 sequence is 14 residues long. Here the CDR3 DNA reads TGTGCCAGCAGCCTGACTAGCGGGAACTACGAGCAGTACTTC. Translated, it gives CASSLTSGNYEQYF.

This clone occurred a few times. The chain employs TRBV19 and TRBJ2-1; D is undetermined. The V end was cut by 2 bases, the J end by 2 bases, with 10 bases between. The CDR3 runs 15 residues. CDR1 LNHDA and CDR2 SQIVND come from the germline V gene (reference sequence). The CDR3 spells CASSIRGFTYNEQFF. Written as DNA, the CDR3 is TGTGCCAGTAGTATACGCGGTTTTACCTACAATGAGCAGTTCTTC. Full variable domain (rest looked up from reference TRBV19 and TRBJ2-1): DGGITQSPKYLFRKEGQNVTLSCEQNLNHDAMYWYRQDPGQGLRLIYYSQIVNDFQKGDIAEGYSVSREKKESFPLTVTSAQKNPTAFYLCASSIRGFTYNEQFFGPGTRLTVL.